The 14 T cell receptor beta chains below come from one sample, sequenced in a study of T-cell reconstitution after alpha-beta-depleted transplantation in children. For TCRbeta, the library was prepared with unique molecular identifiers. TCRdb re-called the PCR reads with MiXCR, one entry per CDR3 protein. The repertoire holds hundreds of thousands of distinct CDR3 sequences, with approximately 12% as singletons. Sequenced material: PBMCs, mostly from graft donor cells, taken 360 days after TCRalphabeta/CD19-depleted stem cell transplant. These receptors all stem from a male patient between 10 and 17 years old who had a stem cell transplant for acute myeloid leukemia, so the T cells may come from the graft donor.

This clonotype has a handful of counts. The chain links TRBV5-6 to TRBJ2-3, with TRBD2 identical over 12 bases. Trimming at V came to 3 bases and at J to 2 bases, leaving 4 bases not matched to a gene. Germline lookup yields CDR1 SGHDT and CDR2 YYEEEE. The length of the CDR3 is 16 residues. CDR3 in amino acids: CASSSTSGRLTDTQYF. CDR3 sequence (DNA): TGTGCCAGCAGCTCAACTAGCGGGAGGCTCACAGATACGCAGTATTTT. Together with reference TRBV5-6 and TRBJ2-3, the CDR3 gives the full variable domain: DAGVTQSPTHLIKTRGQQVTLRCSPKSGHDTVSWYQQALGQGPQFIFQYYEEEERQRGNFPDRFSGHQFPNYSSELNVNALLLGDSALYLCASSSTSGRLTDTQYFGPGTRLTVL.

The chain carries TRBV15 and TRBJ2-7; 8 bases fit TRBD1. The CDR3 has 17 residues. The trim removed 0 bases at V and 4 bases at J, leaving 11 bases unmatched. Germline V CDR1 and CDR2: LNHNV, YYDKDF (reference sequence). The CDR3 region has the DNA TGTGCCACCAGCAGAGAAACCACGACAGGGGTGCTGTACGAGCAGTACTTC. Its translation is CATSRETTTGVLYEQYF. Variable domain in full (rest from reference TRBV15 and TRBJ2-7): DAMVIQNPRYQVTQFGKPVTLSCSQTLNHNVMYWYQQKSSQAPKLLFHYYDKDFNNEADTPDNFQSRRPNTSFCFLDIRSPGLGDTAMYLCATSRETTTGVLYEQYFGPGTRLTVT.

The chain has TRBV7-9 and TRBJ2-3, with D perhaps TRBD2 (5 bases). Trimming removed 0 bases at V and 5 bases at J, with 9 bases between. Germline loops: CDR1 SEHNR, CDR2 FQNEAQ (reference sequence). The CDR3 loop spans 14 amino acids. CDR3 protein: CASSLAPGVDTQYF. CDR3 DNA: TGTGCCAGCAGCTTAGCGCCCGGGGTAGATACGCAGTATTTT.

This clonotype appeared a few times. CDR3 protein: CAWSVTSPIGYYEQYF. The CDR3 region has the DNA TGTGCCTGGAGTGTAACCTCACCCATCGGGTACTACGAGCAGTACTTC. The V and J genes are TRBV30 and TRBJ2-7; D is uncertain. Germline V gene data show CDR1 as GTSNPN and CDR2 as SVGIG (reference sequence). V was clipped by 0 bases and J by 3 bases, with 18 bases between them. The CDR3 runs 16 residues.

This clonotype has just a few counts. This chain connects TRBV29-1 to TRBJ2-3; possibly TRBD1 for D (6 bases). The germline V gene has CDR1 SQVTM and CDR2 ANQGSEA. The CDR3 extends over 15 amino acids. Trimming left V 2 bases short and J 6 bases short, with 18 bases between. The CDR3 loop is CSVESKDRRMDTQYF. CDR3 nucleotides: TGCAGCGTTGAAAGTAAGGACAGAAGGATGGATACGCAGTATTTT.

This clonotype appeared a few times. This chain joins TRBV29-1 and TRBJ2-7; D may be TRBD2 (6 bases). CDR3 length: 13 residues. Germline values: CDR1 SQVTM, CDR2 ANQGSEA. Trimming took off 6 bases at V and 3 bases at J, with 15 bases between the two ends. The CDR3 bases are TGCAGCGTCAAGGAGGGAGGTTTCTACGAGCAGTACTTC. Protein sequence: CSVKEGGFYEQYF.

This clonotype was picked up many times. The genes are TRBV2 and TRBJ1-1; a weak D match, TRBD1 (6 bases). This CDR3 has 15 residues. Germline V gene sequence: CDR1 SNHLY, CDR2 FYNNEI. V was shortened by 5 bases and J by 2 bases, with 15 bases between the two germline ends. For the CDR3, the DNA is TGTGCCAGCAGTAAAAACAGGGCCAGAAACACTGAAGCTTTCTTT. Encoded protein: CASSKNRARNTEAFF.

This clonotype occurred a few times. V usage is TRBV5-1 and J usage is TRBJ2-3; D is possibly TRBD1 or TRBD2 (6 bases each). This CDR3 is 17 amino acids long. Germline CDR1 SGHRS, CDR2 YFSETQ. The V gene lost 2 bases and the J gene lost 2 bases, with 18 bases spanning the gap. The CDR3 reads CASSFIRPGGTTDTQYF. CDR3 DNA sequence: TGCGCCAGCAGCTTTATACGGCCCGGGGGCACCACAGATACGCAGTATTTT.

Ten or more counts support this clonotype. The CDR3: CATSRESSGANVLTF. As DNA, the CDR3 is TGTGCCACCAGCAGAGAGTCCTCTGGGGCCAACGTCCTGACTTTC. The chain recombines TRBV15 with TRBJ2-6; D is unclear. V gave up 0 bases and J gave up 0 bases, with 3 bases separating them. The CDR3 extends over 15 amino acids. CDR1 LNHNV and CDR2 YYDKDF come from the germline V gene (reference sequence).

The V and J genes are TRBV7-9 and TRBJ1-6; no definite D call. This CDR3 spans 11 amino acids. Germline assignment: CDR1 SEHNR and CDR2 FQNEAQ (reference sequence). Trimming shortened V by 7 bases and J by 8 bases, and 6 bases separated the two germline ends. The CDR3 DNA sequence: TGTGCCAGCATCCGAGATTCACCCCTCCACTTT. This translates into CASIRDSPLHF.

This clonotype was seen at least ten times. V gene TRBV7-2 combines with J gene TRBJ2-2; 8 bases align to TRBD1. Germline CDR1 reads SGHTA; CDR2 reads FQGNSA. J lost 1 base, V lost 5 bases, and 3 bases had no gene match. The CDR3 runs 15 residues. CDR3 nucleotide sequence: TGTGCCAGCAGCATTACAGGGGGGAACACCGGGGAGCTGTTTTTT. This translates into CASSITGGNTGELFF.

This clonotype has a count of ten or more. The chain links TRBV5-6 to TRBJ2-7; 9 positions match TRBD1. Germline CDR1 and CDR2: SGHDT and YYEEEE. The junction had 8 bases not matched to a gene; V was cut back by 2 bases and J by 5 bases. The CDR3 contains 15 residues. The CDR3: CASSLEGTGTDEQYF. As DNA, the CDR3 is TGTGCCAGCAGCTTAGAAGGGACAGGGACGGACGAGCAGTACTTC.

This clonotype occurred once. The V gene is TRBV29-1, the J gene TRBJ2-7; D is perhaps TRBD2 (6 bases). The CDR3 extends over 12 amino acids. Germline CDR1 SQVTM, CDR2 ANQGSEA. The V end was cut by 5 bases, the J end by 6 bases, with 14 bases between. The CDR3 protein is CSVSRDSGEQYF. In DNA, the CDR3 is TGCAGCGTTTCCCGGGATAGCGGCGAGCAGTACTTC.

The chain is built from TRBV12-3 or TRBV12-4 and TRBJ2-1; 9 positions match TRBD2. V lost 2 bases, J lost 14 bases, and 7 bases stayed unmatched. The CDR3 sequence is 13 residues long. In nucleotides, the CDR3 is TGTGCCAGCAGTTTAAGGGGAGCGGGAGGTGAGTTCTTC. Translated, it gives CASSLRGAGGEFF.